This T cell receptor beta chain was recorded in a study of prognosis after radiotherapy for stage I lung cancer. Across the whole study: Medical inoperability was considered to apply to all enrolled non-small cell lung cancer patients.

The J segment lost 0 bases and the V segment lost 6 bases, leaving 5 bases of the junction unmatched. CDR1 LNHDA and CDR2 SQIVND come from the germline V gene (reference sequence). CDR3 size: 15 residues. With two-round multiplex PCR, TCR beta CDR3 sequences were amplified from genomic DNA. Primers specific to each TRBV and TRBJ gene drove first-round PCR. In TCRdb, the multiplex PCR reads were re-called with MiXCR into one record per CDR3 protein. The profile shows more than 15,000 distinct CDR3 sequences, about a sixth of them singletons. This clonotype appeared many times. The J gene is TRBJ2-7, the V gene TRBV19, with 10 bases identical to TRBD1. The TCR comes from a donor older than 45 with non-small cell lung cancer. The sample consisted of PBMCs, taken before or after stereotactic body radiation therapy (not recorded which). The CDR3 DNA reads TGTGCCAGTAGGCTGGGACAGGGGAGCTCCTACGAGCAGTACTTC. It specifies CASRLGQGSSYEQYF.